These T cell receptor beta chains were read from a single sample in a study of blood T cell repertoires in COVID-19. TCRdb's copy holds only in-frame clones and misses some; the assay was immunoSEQ multiplex PCR. The repertoire has 200,000 to 300,000 clones, about 82% of them found once; the top ten carry around 2%. Input material: PBMCs or T cells enriched from blood (not recorded which). The source of these receptors is a woman aged 50 to 65 who had recovered from COVID-19. The CDR3 runs from the conserved cysteine through the conserved F or W. D genes are given only for firm matches. Rows may omit the clone size; those that give it use once, few, many or a size class.

DNA: TGTGCTAGTGGTTTGACATCGGGACAGATAACCTACGAGCAGTACTTC
CDR3: CASGLTSGQITYEQYF
J: TRBJ2-7
D: TRBD1
V: TRBV12-5
size: NA

DNA: TGTGCCTTGACAGGCGGCCTGCCCGGGGAGCTGTTTTTT
CDR3: CALTGGLPGELFF
J: TRBJ2-2
D: NA
V: TRBV30
size: many

DNA: TGCAGTGCTAGTCTGGCGGGGCGATCACAAGAGACCCAGTACTTC
CDR3: CSASLAGRSQETQYF
J: TRBJ2-5
D: NA
V: TRBV20-1
size: NA

DNA: TGTGCCAGTAGTATCCTCTTTACAGGAACATACGAGCAGTACTTC
CDR3: CASSILFTGTYEQYF
J: TRBJ2-7
D: NA
V: TRBV19
size: NA

DNA: TGTGCCAGCAGTGACTCGCGGGGGGTCACAGATACGCAGTATTTT
CDR3: CASSDSRGVTDTQYF
J: TRBJ2-3
D: TRBD2
V: TRBV25-1
size: NA

DNA: TGTGCCAGCAGTCCCCCTTCCCTCTACGAGCAGTACTTC
CDR3: CASSPPSLYEQYF
J: TRBJ2-7
D: NA
V: TRBV12-3/TRBV12-4
size: NA

DNA: TGCAGCGTTGAGCGACAGGGGGACTATGGCTACACCTTC
CDR3: CSVERQGDYGYTF
J: TRBJ1-2
D: TRBD1
V: TRBV29-1
size: once

DNA: TGTGCCAGCAGCTTCGTCTGTTGGCGGAATCAGCCCCAGCATTTT
CDR3: CASSFVCWRNQPQHF
J: TRBJ1-5
D: NA
V: TRBV7-3
size: NA

DNA: TGTGCCACCAGCAGAGATTTCGGGACAGGTAACAATGAGCAGTTCTTC
CDR3: CATSRDFGTGNNEQFF
J: TRBJ2-1
D: TRBD1
V: TRBV15
size: NA

DNA: TGTGCCAGCAGCTCGGACAGGGGGACTCATCAGCCCCAGCATTTT
CDR3: CASSSDRGTHQPQHF
J: TRBJ1-5
D: TRBD1
V: TRBV7-8
size: NA

DNA: TGTGCCAGCAGTTTAAGAACAGGTTATGGCTACACCTTC
CDR3: CASSLRTGYGYTF
J: TRBJ1-2
D: NA
V: TRBV12-3/TRBV12-4
size: NA

DNA: TGCAGCGTTGCCGCCCGTCTACAAGAGACCCAGTACTTC
CDR3: CSVAARLQETQYF
J: TRBJ2-5
D: NA
V: TRBV29-1
size: NA

DNA: TGTGCCAGCAGCTTGGAGGGGACAGGTGGTCAGCCCCAGCATTTT
CDR3: CASSLEGTGGQPQHF
J: TRBJ1-5
D: TRBD1
V: TRBV7-8
size: NA

DNA: TGTGCCAGCAGATCCTTCGGGAGGGGTGCCGGGGAGCTGTTTTTT
CDR3: CASRSFGRGAGELFF
J: TRBJ2-2
D: TRBD2
V: TRBV28
size: NA

DNA: TGTGCCATCAGCGGACAGTCATCCTACGAGCAGTACTTC
CDR3: CAISGQSSYEQYF
J: TRBJ2-7
D: NA
V: TRBV10-3
size: NA

DNA: TGTGCCAGCAGGTCCTGGACTAGCGGGAGGAACAATGAGCAGTTCTTC
CDR3: CASRSWTSGRNNEQFF
J: TRBJ2-1
D: TRBD2
V: TRBV28
size: NA

DNA: TGTGCCAGCAGTGAGGGATCCATAGCGGCCCTTTACAATGAGCAGTTCTTC
CDR3: CASSEGSIAALYNEQFF
J: TRBJ2-1
D: NA
V: TRBV6-1
size: NA

DNA: TGTGCCAGCAGCTTAGGGGGGACAGGGAAGTACAATGAGCAGTTCTTC
CDR3: CASSLGGTGKYNEQFF
J: TRBJ2-1
D: TRBD1
V: TRBV7-9
size: NA

DNA: TGTGCCAGCAGCCTGACTAGCGGGAGGGCCAATGAGCAGTTCTTC
CDR3: CASSLTSGRANEQFF
J: TRBJ2-1
D: TRBD2
V: TRBV9
size: once

DNA: TGCGCCAGCAGCCCGAGCCCTTTACTCGACTCCTACGAGCAGTACTTC
CDR3: CASSPSPLLDSYEQYF
J: TRBJ2-7
D: NA
V: TRBV4-1
size: NA

DNA: TGTGCCAGCTCACCCGACTATGGCTACACCTTC
CDR3: CASSPDYGYTF
J: TRBJ1-2
D: NA
V: TRBV18
size: NA

DNA: TGTGCCAGCAGCCCGAAGTGGGGGACAGGGAATAACACTGAAGCTTTCTTT
CDR3: CASSPKWGTGNNTEAFF
J: TRBJ1-1
D: TRBD1
V: TRBV7-9
size: NA

DNA: TGTGCCAGTAGTAAACCCGGGACAGGCAACTACGAGCAGTACTTC
CDR3: CASSKPGTGNYEQYF
J: TRBJ2-7
D: TRBD1
V: TRBV19
size: NA

DNA: TGCGCCAGCAGCCAGGAAGATTGGGGCATTGGGACCCAGTACTTC
CDR3: CASSQEDWGIGTQYF
J: TRBJ2-5
D: NA
V: TRBV4-3
size: NA

DNA: TGCAGCGTTGCCCGTTCGGAGGGGAACACTGAAGCTTTCTTT
CDR3: CSVARSEGNTEAFF
J: TRBJ1-1
D: NA
V: TRBV29-1
size: few

DNA: TGCGCCAGCAGCCAAGAAGCAACAGGCTATAATAACTATGGCTACACCTTC
CDR3: CASSQEATGYNNYGYTF
J: TRBJ1-2
D: NA
V: TRBV4-3
size: NA

DNA: TGTGCCAGCAGTTTCCAGGGCCCTAATTCACCCCTCCACTTT
CDR3: CASSFQGPNSPLHF
J: TRBJ1-6
D: NA
V: TRBV27
size: NA

DNA: TGTGCCAGTTCGTACCTATACAATGAGCAGTTCTTC
CDR3: CASSYLYNEQFF
J: TRBJ2-1
D: NA
V: TRBV19
size: NA

DNA: TGTGCCAGCAGTGGGTCGGGGGGCTCCTACAATGAGCAGTTCTTC
CDR3: CASSGSGGSYNEQFF
J: TRBJ2-1
D: TRBD2
V: TRBV6-4
size: NA

DNA: TGTGCCAGCAGCCGGAACAGAGAAGAGACCCAGTACTTC
CDR3: CASSRNREETQYF
J: TRBJ2-5
D: NA
V: TRBV5-5
size: once

DNA: TGTGCCAGCAGTTTAGTGATAGGGGGGGCCGATGGCTACACCTTC
CDR3: CASSLVIGGADGYTF
J: TRBJ1-2
D: NA
V: TRBV27
size: NA

DNA: TGTGCCAGCAGCGTAGTATTAGCGGGAATAAATGAGCAGTTCTTC
CDR3: CASSVVLAGINEQFF
J: TRBJ2-1
D: TRBD2
V: TRBV9
size: NA

DNA: TGCGCCAGCAGCGCGGGGACAGGTAGAAACACCATATATTTT
CDR3: CASSAGTGRNTIYF
J: TRBJ1-3
D: TRBD1
V: TRBV5-1
size: NA

DNA: TGTGCTAGTGGTATACAGAGAAACCATCAGCCCCAGCATTTT
CDR3: CASGIQRNHQPQHF
J: TRBJ1-5
D: NA
V: TRBV12-5
size: NA

DNA: TGCAGCGTTGAGTGGCTAGCGGGTCTGGGAGATACGCAGTATTTT
CDR3: CSVEWLAGLGDTQYF
J: TRBJ2-3
D: TRBD2
V: TRBV29-1
size: NA

DNA: TGTGCCAGCAGCTATTTCCAGGAAGCTAACACTGAAGCTTTCTTT
CDR3: CASSYFQEANTEAFF
J: TRBJ1-1
D: NA
V: TRBV7-9
size: NA

DNA: TGTGCCAGCAGCTTTCGAACAGGGTTAAGCTTCTTC
CDR3: CASSFRTGLSFF
J: TRBJ2-1
D: NA
V: TRBV11-2
size: NA

DNA: TGTGCCAGCAGCTCAGGGGGCCGGGGCAATCAGCCCCAGCATTTT
CDR3: CASSSGGRGNQPQHF
J: TRBJ1-5
D: TRBD1
V: TRBV7-9
size: NA

DNA: TGTGCCAGCAGCCCGGGACTAGCCTACGAGACCCAGTACTTC
CDR3: CASSPGLAYETQYF
J: TRBJ2-5
D: TRBD2
V: TRBV5-5
size: NA

DNA: TGTGCCAGCAGCCAAGAGAGTGGCGGGAACGCTGATACGCAGTATTTT
CDR3: CASSQESGGNADTQYF
J: TRBJ2-3
D: NA
V: TRBV4-2
size: NA

DNA: TGTGCCAGCAGCTTAGGGACAGGATTGAACACTGAAGCTTTCTTT
CDR3: CASSLGTGLNTEAFF
J: TRBJ1-1
D: TRBD1
V: TRBV7-9
size: NA

DNA: TGTGCCAGCAGCCCGACTTACAGGGAACCTGGAACAACTGAAGCTTTCTTT
CDR3: CASSPTYREPGTTEAFF
J: TRBJ1-1
D: NA
V: TRBV7-9
size: NA

DNA: TGTGCCAGCAGCCTACAAGCGGGAGGATCTTTTCCTGACACCGGGGAGCTGTTTTTT
CDR3: CASSLQAGGSFPDTGELFF
J: TRBJ2-2
D: TRBD2
V: TRBV7-3
size: once

DNA: TGTGCCAGCAGTTACTCCGGACTGGGCGCAGATACGCAGTATTTT
CDR3: CASSYSGLGADTQYF
J: TRBJ2-3
D: NA
V: TRBV6-5
size: once

DNA: TGTGCCAGCAGCTTAGCGCGGGGGGCGGGCTACACCTTC
CDR3: CASSLARGAGYTF
J: TRBJ1-2
D: NA
V: TRBV7-9
size: NA